Presented here are 25 T cell receptor beta chains from one specimen sequenced in a study of CD4 T cells in relation to SARS-CoV-2 and coronaviruses (dated by TCRdb to the early 2020s). Receptor libraries were prepared by the immunoSEQ multiplex PCR assay. This is the immuneACCESS table as TCRdb keeps it, with only in-frame sequences that have V and J called. A part of the clones is gone; compared with another copy, unresolved V genes explain less than half, and the rest is unexplained. The sample table records approximately 24,000 clones; 75% of these occur just once. The ten largest clones take up 13% of the sample. CD4+ T cells from unexposed donors were collected before the COVID-19 pandemic (2011-2018). After around 11 days of culture, CD4+ T cells were isolated with the EasySep CD4+ T cell isolation kit. Their target antigens are unknown. Sequenced input: CD4+ T cells from PBMCs, cultured in vitro. These receptors were obtained from a human donor in good health.

The V call is TRBV5-1, the J call TRBJ2-3; possibly TRBD1 or TRBD2 for D (5 bases each). The CDR3 length is 16 residues. Germline assignment: CDR1 SGHRS and CDR2 YFSETQ. V was clipped by 1 base and J by 0 bases, with 12 bases between them. The CDR3 coding sequence is TGCGCCAGCAGCTTGTTTGGGGGAGCTAGCACAGATACGCAGTATTTT. As protein: CASSLFGGASTDTQYF.

J is TRBJ1-1 and V is TRBV2; D is unresolved. The V end was cut by 2 bases, the J end by 10 bases, with 14 bases between. Germline CDR1 is SNHLY and CDR2 is FYNNEI. There are 13 residues in the CDR3. The CDR3 coding sequence is TGTGCCAGCAGTGAAATTGAGGCCGCCCGAGCTTTCTTT. This gives the protein CASSEIEAARAFF.

The rearrangement links TRBV4-1 to TRBJ1-1; 7 nucleotides agree with TRBD1. This CDR3 comprises 14 residues. V was clipped by 4 bases and J by 2 bases; unmatched bases: 4. CDR1 MGHRA and CDR2 YSYEKL come from the germline V gene. The CDR3 protein is CASSPRTGNTEAFF. The CDR3 DNA follows: TGCGCCAGCAGCCCCCGGACAGGCAACACTGAAGCTTTCTTT.

This clone was detected only a few times. The J gene is TRBJ2-7, the V gene TRBV4-2; D might be TRBD2 (6 bases). Trimming shortened V by 1 base and J by 4 bases, and 11 bases separated the two germline ends. The germline V gene encodes CDR1 LGHNA and CDR2 YNFKEQ. This CDR3 region has 14 residues. The CDR3 DNA is TGTGCCAGCAGCCAAGGTAGCGGCCCATACGAGCAGTACTTC. This translates into CASSQGSGPYEQYF.

This chain links TRBV9 with TRBJ2-7; no clear D. In germline, CDR1 is SGDLS, CDR2 YYNGEE. V was trimmed by 4 bases and J by 1 base, leaving 12 bases between them. The CDR3 spans 14 residues. The CDR3 nucleotides are TGTGCCAGCAGCCCTCGCTGGAATTCCTACGAGCAGTACTTC. As protein: CASSPRWNSYEQYF. Based on the CDR3 plus reference TRBV9 and TRBJ2-7, the full variable domain is DSGVTQTPKHLITATGQRVTLRCSPRSGDLSVYWYQQSLDQGLQFLIQYYNGEERAKGNILERFSAQQFPDLHSELNLSSLELGDSALYFCASSPRWNSYEQYFGPGTRLTVT.

In its sample, this clone ranks as medium-sized. This sequence joins TRBV5-1 and TRBJ1-1, with TRBD1 as a possible D gene (5 bases). Deletions cut 4 bases from V and 7 bases from J, with 17 bases between. The CDR3 totals 14 residues. Germline values: CDR1 SGHRS, CDR2 YFSETQ. CDR3: CASSLKTATNEAFF. CDR3 sequence (DNA): TGCGCCAGCAGCCTCAAGACAGCTACCAATGAAGCTTTCTTT.

The chain joins TRBV27 to TRBJ1-2; 7 nucleotides align to TRBD1. The V and J ends lost 3 bases and 7 bases, in that order; junction bases with no gene match: 11. The CDR3 has 15 residues. The germline V gene encodes CDR1 MNHEY and CDR2 SMNVEV (reference sequence). CDR3 sequence (DNA): TGTGCCAGCAGTTTCACGACAGGGTTAAGTCGTGGCTACACCTTC. It yields the protein CASSFTTGLSRGYTF.

The table lists this clone with a few counts. The rearrangement links TRBV6-1 to TRBJ2-5; the D call may be TRBD1 or TRBD2 (5 bases each). Trimming took off 1 base at V and 5 bases at J, with 5 bases between the two ends. The length of the CDR3 is 12 residues. The germline V gene has CDR1 MNHNS and CDR2 SASEGT. CDR3 protein: CASSEGGETQYF. Here the CDR3 DNA reads TGTGCCAGCAGTGAAGGGGGGGAGACCCAGTACTTC.

The chain employs TRBV4-1 and TRBJ1-5; D ambiguous. Trimming stripped 1 base from V and 4 bases from J, with 11 bases between. Germline CDR1 is MGHRA and CDR2 is YSYEKL. There are 15 residues in the CDR3. DNA of the CDR3: TGCGCCAGCAGCCAAGGGGCAGGAGCTAATCAGCCCCAGCATTTT. This sequence encodes CASSQGAGANQPQHF.

The rearrangement links TRBV10-3 to TRBJ1-5; D is ambiguous. CDR1 is ENHRY and CDR2 is SYGVKD in the germline V gene. The CDR3 has 16 amino acids. The ends were cut back, 4 bases at V and 2 bases at J, with 15 bases in the middle. The DNA of the CDR3 is TGTGCCATCAGTGGAGGTTCGCGTGAGGGCAATCAGCCCCAGCATTTT. It codes for CAISGGSREGNQPQHF.

The rearrangement uses TRBV19 and TRBJ2-7; TRBD1 agrees at 7 bases. CDR3 length equals 13 residues. Germline CDR1 and CDR2: LNHDA and SQIVND (reference sequence). Germline trimming cut 6 bases from V and 0 bases from J; bases unmatched to any gene: 2. The CDR3 protein is CASSRDSSYEQYF. The CDR3 bases are TGTGCCAGTAGCCGGGACAGCTCCTACGAGCAGTACTTC.

The chain couples TRBV18 to TRBJ2-7; 7 bases match TRBD2. The CDR3 is 15 residues long. Germline-derived CDR1 and CDR2 are KGHSH and LQKENI. With 0 bases clipped from V and 5 bases from J, the junction kept 7 bases outside the gene matches. The CDR3, as DNA: TGTGCCAGCTCACCACCAGCGGGAAGGAAAAACGAGCAGTACTTC. The encoded protein is CASSPPAGRKNEQYF.

The chain joins TRBV4-1 to TRBJ1-2; D gene uncertain. Trimming removed 2 bases at V and 4 bases at J, with 5 bases between. CDR1 is MGHRA and CDR2 is YSYEKL in the germline V gene. The CDR3 is made up of 12 amino acids. CDR3 nucleotide sequence: TGCGCCAGCAGCCAACCCCTCTATGGCTACACCTTC. Its translation is CASSQPLYGYTF.

This chain's CDR3 is CASSPDRREFDTQYF. CDR3 nucleotide sequence: TGTGCCAGCAGCCCCGATCGGCGGGAGTTCGATACGCAGTATTTT. The chain couples TRBV27 to TRBJ2-3; TRBD2 agrees at 7 bases. V was pared by 6 bases and J by 6 bases, with 12 bases of the junction left unmatched. Germline V gene lookup returns CDR1 MNHEY and CDR2 SMNVEV (reference sequence). The CDR3 spans 15 residues.

The V call is TRBV5-8, the J call TRBJ2-3; D unclear. The V gene's germline CDR1 is SGHTS and CDR2 YDEGEE. The CDR3 extends over 12 amino acids. Trimming stripped 4 bases from V and 2 bases from J, with 5 bases between. CDR3 sequence reads: CASSPYTDTQYF. In nucleotides, the CDR3 is TGTGCCAGCAGCCCCTACACAGATACGCAGTATTTT.

The chain is built from TRBV5-4 and TRBJ2-7; 7 nucleotides match TRBD2. The J segment lost 1 base and the V segment lost 4 bases, leaving 5 bases of the junction unmatched. The germline CDR1 and CDR2 sequences are SGHNT and YYREEE (reference sequence). The CDR3 totals 14 residues. The CDR3 DNA reads TGTGCCAGCAGCCTGAGCGGGACGTCCTACGAGCAGTACTTC. Amino acid sequence: CASSLSGTSYEQYF.

The chain combines TRBV14 with TRBJ2-7; perhaps TRBD2 as D (6 bases). Between the trimmed V and J ends, which lost 0 bases and 3 bases, there was a span of 12 bases. The CDR3 length is 15 residues. The germline gives CDR1 SGHDN, CDR2 FVKESK. CDR3 sequence reads: CASSQEELANYEQYF. The CDR3 bases are TGTGCCAGCAGCCAAGAAGAACTAGCAAACTACGAGCAGTACTTC. Drawing the rest from reference TRBV14 and TRBJ2-7, the complete variable domain is EAGVTQFPSHSVIEKGQTVTLRCDPISGHDNLYWYRRVMGKEIKFLLHFVKESKQDESGMPNNRFLAERTGGTYSTLKVQPAELEDSGVYFCASSQEELANYEQYFGPGTRLTVT.

V and J are TRBV4-1 and TRBJ1-1; 9 bases align to TRBD1. With V trimmed by 4 bases and J by 4 bases, 4 bases remained unmatched. The germline gives CDR1 MGHRA, CDR2 YSYEKL. The length of the CDR3 is 14 residues. Written as DNA, the CDR3 is TGCGCCAGCAGCCCTGACAGGGGGGGCACTGAAGCTTTCTTT. This encodes CASSPDRGGTEAFF.

V gene TRBV5-1 combines with J gene TRBJ1-2, with 7 bases aligning to TRBD1. CDR1 SGHRS and CDR2 YFSETQ come from the germline V gene. The CDR3 is 14 amino acids. Trimming removed 3 bases from V and 4 bases from J; junction bases left unmatched: 6. CDR3 bases: TGCGCCAGCAGCTACCGACAGGGACTCTATGGCTACACCTTC. Protein product: CASSYRQGLYGYTF. Combining the CDR3 with reference TRBV5-1 and TRBJ1-2 gives the whole variable domain KAGVTQTPRYLIKTRGQQVTLSCSPISGHRSVSWYQQTPGQGLQFLFEYFSETQRNKGNFPGRFSGRQFSNSRSEMNVSTLELGDSALYLCASSYRQGLYGYTFGSGTRLTVV.

The CDR3 bases are TGTGCCAGCAGCCAGGCCAGGACTGAAGCTTTCTTT. Translating gives CASSQARTEAFF. The chain employs TRBV3-1 (or the pseudogene TRBV3-2) and TRBJ1-1; D is ambiguous. The CDR3 runs 12 residues. Germline CDR1 LGHDT, CDR2 YNNKEL (reference sequence). The germline V and J ends were trimmed by 3 bases and 5 bases, with 7 bases remaining between them.

This clone has a single count. The chain combines TRBV4-1 with TRBJ2-3; D not resolved. Trimming pared 0 bases from V and 3 bases from J, leaving 7 bases between. This CDR3 has 14 residues. CDR1 and CDR2 (germline): MGHRA, YSYEKL. This CDR3 is CASSQERRTDTQYF. The CDR3 DNA reads as TGCGCCAGCAGCCAAGAACGCAGGACAGATACGCAGTATTTT.

The chain uses TRBV23-1 and TRBJ1-1; tentative D call: TRBD1 (6 bases). TRBV23-1 is labeled an ORF, and its function is uncertain. The length of the CDR3 is 14 residues. Trimming pared 4 bases from V and 10 bases from J, leaving 19 bases between. Written as DNA, the CDR3 is TGCGCCAGCAGTCCGGGGGCTTCCGGAGGGGGAGCTTTCTTT. Protein: CASSPGASGGGAFF.

Here the CDR3 DNA reads TGTGCCAGCAGCGTCGAAACCGGGACTAGTTGGGAGACCCAGTACTTC. This gives the protein CASSVETGTSWETQYF. The rearrangement links TRBV5-6 to TRBJ2-5; 8 bases fit TRBD2. The CDR3 loop spans 16 amino acids. CDR1 and CDR2 from the germline V gene are SGHDT and YYEEEE. The J segment lost 5 bases and the V segment lost 4 bases, leaving 13 bases of the junction unmatched.

The chain joins TRBV6-5 to TRBJ2-5; 7 nucleotides line up with TRBD1. V gave up 6 bases and J gave up 5 bases; unmatched junction bases: 12. The CDR3 spans 15 residues. The germline gives CDR1 MNHEY, CDR2 SVGAGI. The DNA of the CDR3 is TGTGCCAGCAGCCCCGCCCGAGACAGGGTGGAGACCCAGTACTTC. Encoded protein: CASSPARDRVETQYF.

The chain links TRBV29-1 to TRBJ2-5; the D is unclear. Germline V gene data show CDR1 as SQVTM and CDR2 as ANQGSEA. The V gene lost 6 bases and the J gene lost 5 bases, with 13 bases spanning the gap. This CDR3 spans 12 amino acids. The CDR3 nucleotides read TGCAGCGTCGGTATGGGGTGGGAGACCCAGTACTTC. This encodes CSVGMGWETQYF.